The 6 T cell receptor beta chains listed next were all sequenced from one sample in a study of immune characterization of retroperitoneal liposarcoma. TCRdb fed the PCR reads into MiXCR, producing one record per CDR3 protein. The table lists some 15,000 distinct CDR3 sequences, roughly 47% of them singletons, with 12% in the top ten. What was sequenced was tumor tissue. The receptors derive from a female donor with retroperitoneal liposarcoma.

In this sample, this clonotype turned up a few times. This chain links TRBV6-5 with TRBJ2-1; the match to TRBD1 covers 11 bases. Per germline, CDR1 MNHEY and CDR2 SVGAGI. After removal of 0 bases from V and 9 bases from J, the junction contained 7 bases not matched to a gene. The CDR3 contains 16 residues. The CDR3 sequence: CASSYSTPGQGGEQFF. CDR3 bases: TGTGCCAGCAGTTACTCTACTCCGGGACAGGGGGGTGAGCAGTTCTTC.

The chain joins TRBV12-3 or TRBV12-4 to TRBJ2-5; 7 bases agree with TRBD2. The J call may be wrong; the DNA end is better matched by TRBJ2-1. The CDR3 covers 14 residues. The CDR3: CASSLSSGNNEQFF. CDR3 coding DNA: TGTGCCAGCAGTTTATCTAGCGGAAACAATGAGCAGTTCTTC.

This chain uses TRBV6-1 with TRBJ2-4, with D perhaps assigned TRBD1 or TRBD2 (6 bases each). TRBJ2-5 matches the DNA end more closely, so the J call is doubtful. Per the germline V gene, CDR1 is MNHNS and CDR2 is SASEGT. This CDR3 region has 14 residues. The CDR3 reads CASTGWGAGETQYF. The DNA of the CDR3 is TGTGCCAGCACTGGATGGGGGGCTGGGGAGACCCAGTACTTC.

In its sample, this clonotype was seen a few times. This chain uses TRBV11-3 with TRBJ2-3; 13 bases line up with TRBD2. CDR1 and CDR2 from the germline V gene are SGHNT and YENEEA. The CDR3 consists of 16 residues. The trim removed 1 base at V and 4 bases at J, leaving 2 bases unmatched. CDR3 sequence: CASSLGTSGSSDTQYF. The CDR3 DNA is TGTGCCAGCAGCTTAGGGACTAGCGGGAGTTCAGATACGCAGTATTTT.

This clonotype was detected only once. V and J are TRBV27 and TRBJ2-3; D is unresolved. This CDR3 region has 11 residues. CDR1 is MNHEY and CDR2 is SMNVEV in the germline V gene (reference sequence). The V end lost 3 bases, the J end lost 6 bases, and 4 bases lay between the germline ends. CDR3 loop: CASSLADTQYF. CDR3 DNA sequence: TGTGCCAGCAGTTTGGCGGATACGCAGTATTTT.

The V and J genes are TRBV6-6 and TRBJ2-5, with 13 nucleotides matching TRBD2. CDR1 and CDR2 (germline): MNHNY, SVGAGI (reference sequence). J was trimmed by 14 bases and V by 5 bases; bases with no gene match: 14. The CDR3 spans 15 residues. CDR3 nucleotide sequence: TGTGCCAGCAGTGGACTAGCGGGAGCCTACAATGATCATTACTTC. Translating gives CASSGLAGAYNDHYF.